The 32 T cell receptor beta chains below all came from one sample that was sequenced in a study of blood T cells in healthy people across ages. The use of a sample-barcoded 5' primer and a J-beta primer mix characterized a second PCR of roughly 6 to 11 cycles. TCRdb itself ran the 5' RACE reads through MiXCR, one entry per CDR3 protein. The sample carries roughly 930,000 distinct CDR3 sequences, 40% to 60% recorded once. The specimen sequenced was blood. The receptor set was obtained from a man aged 25 to 45 in good health.

The DNA for the CDR3 is TGTGCCAGCAGTGAAGAGCGGGTTAAGGGCGCGAGGTCGGCTGAAGCTTTCTTT. Protein product: CASSEERVKGARSAEAFF. This sequence joins TRBV6-1 and TRBJ1-1; D remains ambiguous. Deletions cut 1 base from V and 6 bases from J, with 24 bases between. The CDR3 has 18 amino acids. CDR1 and CDR2 (germline): MNHNS, SASEGT.

This chain uses TRBV21-1 with TRBJ1-2. TRBV21-1 is recorded as a pseudogene. The CDR3 runs 15 residues. CDR3 region: CASSKAGQKNYGYTF. The CDR3 DNA sequence: TGTGCCAGCAGCAAAGCCGGGCAGAAAAACTATGGCTACACCTTC.

Note on this clonotype: At one end the junction does not follow the germline gene, possibly because of a read error. V is TRBV20-1 and J is TRBJ1-1, with D tentatively TRBD1 (6 bases). Germline CDR1 reads DFQATT; CDR2 reads SNEGSKA (reference sequence). The CDR3 contains 14 residues. In nucleotides, the CDR3 is TGCGGTGCTAGTGACGGGAGGGGGGAAACTGAAGCTTTCTTT. This codes for CGASDGRGETEAFF.

In this sample, this clonotype turned up a few times. The chain carries TRBV12-3 or TRBV12-4 and TRBJ2-7, with 7 positions matching TRBD1. The CDR3 is made up of 14 amino acids. Losses at the gene ends were 1 base for V and 5 bases for J; bases not matched to a gene: 5. This CDR3 reads CASSLVTGADEQYF. The DNA of the CDR3 is TGTGCCAGCAGTTTAGTAACAGGGGCGGACGAGCAGTACTTC.

The chain links TRBV30 to TRBJ1-2; a possible D gene is TRBD1 (6 bases). CDR3 length: 15 residues. Germline CDR1 GTSNPN, CDR2 SVGIG (reference sequence). Trimming took off 2 bases at V and 10 bases at J, with 23 bases between the two ends. The CDR3 here is CAWSTGGGSRVPYTF. The CDR3 coding sequence is TGTGCCTGGAGTACGGGGGGCGGGAGTCGGGTCCCCTACACCTTC.

The chain is built from TRBV29-1 and TRBJ2-7; 8 bases agree with TRBD1. The CDR3 runs 13 residues. CDR1 and CDR2 from the germline V gene are SQVTM and ANQGSEA. The V and J ends lost 7 bases and 1 base, in that order; junction bases with no gene match: 6. The CDR3 region has the DNA TGCAGCGCCCACAGGACAGGGTCCTACGAGCAGTACTTC. Translation gives CSAHRTGSYEQYF.

Concerning this clonotype: At one boundary the junction diverges from the germline segment, which might be a read error. The chain carries TRBV7-9 and TRBJ1-2; 9 nucleotides match TRBD1. CDR1 and CDR2 (germline): SEHNR, FQNEAQ (reference sequence). The CDR3 contains 12 residues. The CDR3 protein is CSSSRTGDGYTF. Here the CDR3 DNA reads TGTTCCAGCAGCAGGACAGGGGATGGCTACACCTTC.

In its sample, this clonotype was seen many times. The chain couples TRBV2 to TRBJ2-1; TRBD1 matches 10 bases. Germline assignment: CDR1 SNHLY and CDR2 FYNNEI. The CDR3 has 14 residues. The V gene end was trimmed by 7 bases and the J gene end by 1 base; junction bases not matched to a gene: 1. The CDR3: CASTGQGSYNEQFF. Here the CDR3 DNA reads TGTGCCAGCACGGGACAGGGGTCCTACAATGAGCAGTTCTTC.

This clonotype was seen a handful of times. As DNA, the CDR3 is TGTGCCAGCAGCCCGGGGGTCGGATCAGCTAATGAAAAACTGTTTTTT. Its translation: CASSPGVGSANEKLFF. The J gene is TRBJ1-4, the V gene TRBV7-9; maybe TRBD1 (5 bases). The germline gives CDR1 SEHNR, CDR2 FQNEAQ (reference sequence). Deletions cut 5 bases from V and 3 bases from J, with 16 bases between. The CDR3 is 16 residues long.

The chain combines TRBV7-8 with TRBJ1-1; D gene uncertain. The length of the CDR3 is 15 residues. CDR1 and CDR2 from the germline V gene are SGHVS and FQNEAQ. The germline V and J ends were trimmed by 2 bases and 4 bases, with 14 bases remaining between them. In DNA form, the CDR3 reads TGTGCCAGCAGCTTAATGGCGGACCTTGGCACTGAAGCTTTCTTT. Amino acid sequence: CASSLMADLGTEAFF.

The chain employs TRBV21-1 and TRBJ2-5. The end of the DNA is better explained by TRBJ2-7, so the J call may be wrong. TRBV21-1 is a documented pseudogene. This CDR3 contains 12 residues. Here the CDR3 DNA reads TGTGCCAGCTTGGTCCCCAAGGACGAGCAGTACTTC. This sequence encodes CASLVPKDEQYF.

The chain carries TRBV6-2 or TRBV6-3 and TRBJ2-7; 8 bases agree with TRBD1. CDR1 and CDR2 from the germline V gene are MNHEY and SVGEGT. V was pared by 7 bases and J by 4 bases, with 12 bases of the junction left unmatched. The CDR3 totals 15 residues. The CDR3 DNA follows: TGTGCCAGCACACAGCAGGGGGCCATCCAGTACGAGCAGTACTTC. It yields the protein CASTQQGAIQYEQYF.

Notes on this clonotype: A single base separates this from a much larger clone, so it may be a read error. The rearrangement joins TRBV7-2 to TRBJ1-2; D is possibly TRBD1 (5 bases). This CDR3 is 15 amino acids long. In germline, CDR1 is SGHTA, CDR2 FQGNSA. Written as DNA, the CDR3 is TGTGCCAGCAGCTTAGTTGCGGGGGGTAACTATGACTACACCTTC. It translates to CASSLVAGGNYDYTF. The full variable domain, in which reference TRBV7-2 and TRBJ1-2 provide the parts outside the CDR3, is GAGVSQSPSNKVTEKGKDVELRCDPISGHTALYWYRQSLGQGLEFLIYFQGNSAPDKSGLPSDRFSAERTGGSVSTLTIQRTQQEDSAVYLCASSLVAGGNYDYTFGSGTRLTVV.

The V call is TRBV3-1, the J call TRBJ2-3, with 9 bases lining up with TRBD1. From germline, CDR1 is LGHDT and CDR2 YNNKEL (reference sequence). The CDR3 extends over 16 amino acids. V lost 2 bases and J lost 4; bases outside the gene matches: 7. CDR3 residues: CASSQRQGVWADTQYF. The CDR3 DNA follows: TGTGCCAGCAGCCAAAGACAGGGGGTCTGGGCAGATACGCAGTATTTT.

The V and J genes are TRBV7-9 and TRBJ1-2, with D possibly TRBD1 on 6 matching bases. V shed 4 bases and J shed 7 bases, with 13 bases lying between them. The CDR3 length is 13 residues. Germline CDR1 SEHNR, CDR2 FQNEAQ (reference sequence). CDR3: CASSYRGRIGYTF. As DNA, the CDR3 is TGTGCCAGCAGCTACCGGGGGCGAATTGGCTACACCTTC.

This clonotype has just a few counts. Here the CDR3 reads CASSQDGDGNNYGYTF. In DNA, the CDR3 is TGCGCCAGCAGCCAAGATGGAGACGGGAATAACTATGGCTACACCTTC. This chain links TRBV4-3 with TRBJ1-2; D ambiguous. This CDR3 is built from 16 residues. CDR1 and CDR2 (germline): LGHNA, YSLEER. V was clipped by 0 bases and J by 1 base, with 12 bases between them.

In DNA, the CDR3 is TGTGCCAGCAGCCGTGGACAGGCCGCAACTAATGAAAAACTGTTTTTT. Translation: CASSRGQAATNEKLFF. This chain uses TRBV3-1 with TRBJ1-4, with 7 bases aligning to TRBD1. The CDR3 spans 16 residues. The trim removed 4 bases at V and 0 bases at J, leaving 5 bases unmatched. The germline gives CDR1 LGHDT, CDR2 YNNKEL (reference sequence).

V gene TRBV11-3 combines with J gene TRBJ2-3; 9 bases agree with TRBD1. The CDR3 has 16 amino acids. V lost 5 bases, J lost 5 bases, and 11 bases stayed unmatched. Germline CDR1 SGHNT, CDR2 YENEEA. CDR3 DNA: TGTGCCAGCAGCGAGGACAGGGGTGTCCTCAAAGATACGCAGTATTTT. This codes for CASSEDRGVLKDTQYF.

This clonotype has only a few counts. The CDR3 DNA is TGCAGCGTTGGGGTGAACTCCTACAATGAGCAGTTCTTC. It codes for CSVGVNSYNEQFF. The V call is TRBV29-1, the J call TRBJ2-1, with D unclear. This CDR3 is 13 amino acids long. Per the germline V gene, CDR1 is SQVTM and CDR2 is ANQGSEA. The ends were cut back, 4 bases at V and 0 bases at J, with 7 bases in the middle.

This clonotype has just a few counts. The chain employs TRBV6-5 and TRBJ2-5, with D maybe TRBD1 (6 bases). Germline V gives CDR1 MNHEY, CDR2 SVGAGI. CDR3 size: 17 residues. Trimming removed 0 bases from V and 4 bases from J, with 18 bases in between. The CDR3 nucleotides read TGTGCCAGCAGTTACTCGATTTGGAACAGGGCTGGAGAGACCCAGTACTTC. Translation: CASSYSIWNRAGETQYF.

This clonotype was observed once. V and J are TRBV6-5 and TRBJ2-7; 8 bases match TRBD1. The trim removed 3 bases at V and 6 bases at J, leaving 10 bases unmatched. Germline values: CDR1 MNHEY, CDR2 SVGAGI. This CDR3 contains 15 residues. Written as DNA, the CDR3 is TGTGCCAGCAGTTATGGGACAGGAGCCGTCTCCGAGCAGTACTTC. Its translation: CASSYGTGAVSEQYF.

This clonotype was seen a few times. The V call is TRBV12-3 or TRBV12-4, the J call TRBJ1-2, with D possibly TRBD1 on 5 matching bases. This CDR3 is 13 amino acids long. Deletions cut 5 bases from V and 6 bases from J, with 13 bases between. Here the CDR3 DNA reads TGTGCCAGCAGTACTCAGGGTCGGGATGGCTACACCTTC. Amino acids: CASSTQGRDGYTF.

This clonotype showed up just once. The chain links TRBV7-2 to TRBJ2-7, with TRBD1 matching 7 bases. This CDR3 is 15 amino acids long. The V and J ends lost 5 bases and 7 bases, in that order; junction bases with no gene match: 14. Germline V CDR1 and CDR2: SGHTA, FQGNSA. This chain's CDR3 is CASSPLGQQYNEQYF. In nucleotides, the CDR3 is TGTGCCAGCAGCCCTCTGGGACAGCAGTACAATGAGCAGTACTTC.

This clonotype was seen a few times. The chain carries TRBV6-6 and TRBJ2-7; TRBD2 matches at 8 bases. V gave up 6 bases and J gave up 3 bases; unmatched junction bases: 4. Looked up from germline, CDR1 is MNHNY and CDR2 is SVGAGI (reference sequence). CDR3 length: 13 amino acids. CDR3 residues: CASSGGLGYEQYF. The CDR3, as DNA: TGTGCCAGCAGCGGGGGACTAGGCTACGAGCAGTACTTC.

In this sample, this clonotype turned up a few times. The chain employs TRBV28 and TRBJ1-2, with D maybe TRBD1 (6 bases). V lost 3 bases, J lost 6 bases, and 14 bases lay in between. The CDR3 is made up of 14 amino acids. The germline V gene encodes CDR1 MDHEN and CDR2 SYDVKM. The CDR3 protein is CASSFAPGVDGYTF. DNA for the CDR3: TGTGCCAGCAGTTTCGCGCCAGGGGTAGATGGCTACACCTTC.

V usage is TRBV7-9 and J usage is TRBJ1-4; 7 positions agree with TRBD1. The CDR3 has 15 amino acids. Trimming removed 4 bases from V and 0 bases from J; junction bases left unmatched: 2. In germline, CDR1 is SEHNR, CDR2 FQNEAQ (reference sequence). In DNA, the CDR3 is TGTGCCAGCAGCTCTGGACAGGCAACTAATGAAAAACTGTTTTTT. It is translated as CASSSGQATNEKLFF.

Details on this clonotype: A much bigger clone sits one base away, suggesting this may be a read error. This sequence joins TRBV4-1 and TRBJ1-2, with TRBD1 matching over 7 bases. The CDR3 consists of 14 residues. CDR1 is MGHRA, CDR2 YSYEKL, per germline. V was pared by 1 base and J by 6 bases, with 5 bases of the junction left unmatched. The CDR3 bases are TGCGCCAGCAGCCAAGGGCAGGGGGTTAATGGCTACACCTTC. Translated, it gives CASSQGQGVNGYTF.

The genes are TRBV2 and TRBJ1-2; 7 nucleotides match TRBD1. The CDR3 has 12 amino acids. Trimming took 5 bases from V and 7 from J; bases not matched to a gene: 4. From germline, CDR1 is SNHLY and CDR2 FYNNEI. The CDR3 DNA reads as TGTGCCAGCAGTTGGACAGGCCGTGGCTACACCTTC. Its translation is CASSWTGRGYTF.

A few counts support this clonotype. The chain carries TRBV9 and TRBJ1-2, with 9 nucleotides matching TRBD1. Germline CDR1 and CDR2: SGDLS and YYNGEE. After removal of 2 bases from V and 3 bases from J, the junction contained 2 bases not matched to a gene. The CDR3 spans 14 residues. The CDR3 protein is CASSVRQGDYGYTF. Here the CDR3 DNA reads TGTGCCAGCAGCGTCCGACAGGGGGACTATGGCTACACCTTC.

This clonotype appeared a few times. The chain employs TRBV20-1 and TRBJ1-2; D call uncertain. This CDR3 is 11 amino acids long. Germline V gene data show CDR1 as DFQATT and CDR2 as SNEGSKA (reference sequence). Trimming took off 6 bases at V and 4 bases at J, with 9 bases between the two ends. The CDR3 bases are TGCAGTGCCATTCCGGCCTATGGCTACACCTTC. Protein: CSAIPAYGYTF.

This chain links TRBV6-1 with TRBJ2-7; D is unclear. The germline gives CDR1 MNHNS, CDR2 SASEGT. Trimming cost V 5 bases and J 0 bases, with 14 bases left between them. This CDR3 spans 15 amino acids. CDR3 sequence (DNA): TGTGCCAGCAGTACCCCGGACGGAAGCTCCTACGAGCAGTACTTC. The encoded protein is CASSTPDGSSYEQYF.

The chain links TRBV28 to TRBJ1-2; D is possibly TRBD1 (5 bases). The germline gives CDR1 MDHEN, CDR2 SYDVKM. The CDR3 runs to 14 residues. V dropped 6 bases and J dropped 0 bases, with 11 bases sitting between them. The CDR3 protein is CASRTRDSNYGYTF. CDR3 bases: TGTGCCAGCAGAACCAGGGATTCTAACTATGGCTACACCTTC.